The clone carrying this T cell receptor (beta chain) was observed many times. This entry is derived from a study of T cells in Graves' hyperthyroidism and ophthalmopathy. TCR beta CDR3 sequences were amplified from RNA transcripts. First-round RT-PCR of the TCR CDR3 relied on the HTBI primer set. TCRdb independently ran MiXCR on the multiplex PCR reads; one entry per CDR3 protein. The table lists about 590,000 distinct CDR3 sequences, 15% to 18% of them singletons. Germline V gives CDR1 SNHLY, CDR2 FYNNEI. The ends lost 1 base at V and 4 bases at J; junction bases unmatched: 3. The length of the CDR3 is 15 residues.

This TCR was sampled from a woman aged 30 to 39 with Graves' hyperthyroidism. The chain uses TRBV2 and TRBJ1-5; TRBD1 aligns across 8 bases. Sequenced material: blood. The CDR3 nucleotides read TGTGCCAGCAGTGAAGTCAGGACAGGGAATCAGCCCCAGCATTTT. Its translation: CASSEVRTGNQPQHF.